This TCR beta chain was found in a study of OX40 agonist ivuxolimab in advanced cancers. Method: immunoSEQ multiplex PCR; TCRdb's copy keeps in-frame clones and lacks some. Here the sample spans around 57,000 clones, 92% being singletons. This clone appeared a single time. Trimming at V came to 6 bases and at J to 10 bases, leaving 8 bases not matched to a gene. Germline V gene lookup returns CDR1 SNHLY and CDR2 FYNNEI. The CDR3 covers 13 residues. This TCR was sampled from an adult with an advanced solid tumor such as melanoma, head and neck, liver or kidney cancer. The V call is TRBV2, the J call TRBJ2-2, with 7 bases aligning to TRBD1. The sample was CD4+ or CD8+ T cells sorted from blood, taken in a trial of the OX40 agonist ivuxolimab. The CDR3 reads CASRPRGKVELFF. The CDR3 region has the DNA TGTGCCAGCAGACCCAGGGGGAAGGTGGAGCTGTTTTTT.